This T cell receptor beta chain was obtained from a study of T cell repertoires in cytomegalovirus infection. Broader study findings: The cumulative frequency of public TCR beta families distinguished individuals who carried CMV together with the relevant HLA.

V was trimmed by 3 bases and J by 1 base, leaving 9 bases between them. Germline V gives CDR1 LGHDT, CDR2 YNNKEL (reference sequence). The CDR3 is made up of 14 amino acids. Regarding this clonotype: Its antigen remains unknown.

One entry per CDR3 protein results from TCRdb running MiXCR on the reads. The table includes hundreds of thousands of distinct CDR3 sequences, around a third detected once. The TCR was taken from a human donor in good health (CMV status not recorded). Some clones in this sample may be carry-over from other donors' samples. The chain couples TRBV3-1 to TRBJ2-5; possible D gene TRBD2, 6 bases. The sample in question was cultured PBMCs, obtained from culture after CMV antigen stimulation. CDR3 nucleotides: TGTGCCAGCAGCCACGGGAGTTCCCAAGAGACCCAGTACTTC. Translation: CASSHGSSQETQYF.